A selection of T cell receptor beta chains follows, all from one sample in a study of T-cell memory formation after mild COVID-19. TCRdb used MiXCR to reprocess the 5' RACE reads, holding one entry per CDR3 protein. The sample yields 150,000 or so distinct CDR3 sequences, 25% to 40% seen once. The material sequenced was PBMCs or a T cell subset sorted from them (not recorded which). These receptors were collected from an adult woman who had mild COVID-19 (a few samples of this study predate the infection). Cell type and time point are not known. The CDR3 runs from the conserved cysteine through the conserved F or W. A D gene is named only where the DNA matches it firmly. Clone size is stated in some rows and not others, as once, few, many or a class when expanded.

>15|TRBV4-3|.|TRBD2|TRBJ2-5
TGCGCCAGCAGCCAAGGGACTAGCGGACAAGAGACCCAGTACTTC
CASSQGTSGQETQYF
>17|TRBV20-1|.|.|TRBJ2-3
TGCAGTGCTCCCTGGGGTGTAGCGGACCCTACCCCAGATACGCAGTATTTT
CSAPWGVADPTPDTQYF
>15|TRBV4-2|.|TRBD2|TRBJ2-3
TGTGCCAGCAGCCAAGTTGCGGGAGTAATAGATACGCAGTATTTT
CASSQVAGVIDTQYF
>13|TRBV19|.|.|TRBJ2-2
TGTGCCAGTAGTACTGAGAAAACCGGGGAGCTGTTTTTT
CASSTEKTGELFF
>16|TRBV6-5|.|TRBD2|TRBJ2-2
TGTGCCAGCAGCTCTCCAGCGGGGCCGAACACCGGGGAGCTGTTTTTT
CASSSPAGPNTGELFF
>15|TRBV7-2|.|TRBD2|TRBJ2-7
TGTGCCAGCAGCCCAGATAGCGGGATCTCCTACGAGCAGTACTTC
CASSPDSGISYEQYF
>14|TRBV6-2/TRBV6-3|few|.|TRBJ1-2
TGTGCCAGCAGTTACTCTACAGGGCCCTATGGCTACACCTTC
CASSYSTGPYGYTF
>13|TRBV10-3|.|.|TRBJ2-2
TGTGCCACCCACTGGCCAGGGACCGGGGAGCTGTTTTTT
CATHWPGTGELFF
>16|TRBV3-1|.|.|TRBJ1-1
TGTGCCAGCAGCCAAGAAACTGTGACGCGGGGCACTGAAGCTTTCTTT
CASSQETVTRGTEAFF
>12|TRBV24-1|.|.|TRBJ2-7
TGTGCCACCAGTGAGAGGACGGGCGAGCAGTACTTC
CATSERTGEQYF
>17|TRBV7-8|many|.|TRBJ2-7
TGTGCCAGCAGCCCACAGGATATGGTGGGTTATACCTACGAGCAGTACTTC
CASSPQDMVGYTYEQYF
>15|TRBV5-1|.|.|TRBJ2-1
TGCGCCAGCATCACCGGGACTCCCTCCTACAATGAGCAGTTCTTC
CASITGTPSYNEQFF
>16|TRBV5-5|few|TRBD2|TRBJ2-1
TGTGCCAGCAGCCCGACGGGACTAGCGGAGTACAATGAGCAGTTCTTC
CASSPTGLAEYNEQFF
>17|TRBV6-2/TRBV6-3|.|.|TRBJ2-1
TGTGCCAGCAGTTACCCCATACAGGGAAAGGCATACAATGAGCAGTTCTTC
CASSYPIQGKAYNEQFF
>13|TRBV5-1|few|.|TRBJ2-4
TGCGCCAGTGGACCGGGACAAAAAAACATTCAGTACTTC
CASGPGQKNIQYF
>15|TRBV20-1|.|TRBD1|TRBJ1-1
TGCAGTGCTAGAGCCGGGACAGGGTCGAACACTGAAGCTTTCTTT
CSARAGTGSNTEAFF
>14|TRBV6-1|.|.|TRBJ2-2
TGTGCCAGCAGGAAGGACCCGAGCACCGGGGAGCTGTTTTTT
CASRKDPSTGELFF
>18|TRBV5-1|.|.|TRBJ2-6
TGCGCCAGCAGCTTGGATGCACAGCAGAGCTCTGGGGCCAACGTCCTGACTTTC
CASSLDAQQSSGANVLTF
>16|TRBV7-2|few|.|TRBJ2-3
TGTGCCAGCAGCCGCGGCCCTAGCGCGGGCACAGATACGCAGTATTTT
CASSRGPSAGTDTQYF
>16|TRBV7-9|.|TRBD2|TRBJ2-7
TGTGCCAGCAGCTTAGGCCTTAGCGGGGGATGGGACGAGCAGTACTTC
CASSLGLSGGWDEQYF
>16|TRBV12-3/TRBV12-4|.|.|TRBJ1-5
TGTGCCAGCAGTTTCCTTTGGGCAGGGGGCAATCAGCCCCAGCATTTT
CASSFLWAGGNQPQHF
>16|TRBV7-6|few|TRBD2|TRBJ2-7
TGTGCCAGCAGCTTAACTAGCGGAGAGATTTCCTACGAGCAGTACTTC
CASSLTSGEISYEQYF
>12|TRBV23-1|.|.|TRBJ1-1
TGCGCCAGCAGTTACAAGAACACTGAAGCTTTCTTT
CASSYKNTEAFF
>15|TRBV20-1|.|TRBD1|TRBJ2-5
TGCAGTGCTACTATGACAGGGGGCTTCGAAGAGACCCAGTACTTC
CSATMTGGFEETQYF
>14|TRBV6-1|.|.|TRBJ1-2
TGTGCCAGCAGTCCTCCGGGACGGTACTATGGCTACACCTTC
CASSPPGRYYGYTF
>15|TRBV4-1|.|TRBD1|TRBJ2-7
TGCGCCAGCAGCCAAGAATGGGACAGGACCTACGAGCAGTACTTC
CASSQEWDRTYEQYF
>14|TRBV30|.|.|TRBJ2-2
TGTGCCTGGACTATGTGGGAGAAGGCCGGGGAGCTGTTTTTT
CAWTMWEKAGELFF
>13|TRBV20-1|.|TRBD1|TRBJ1-5
TGCAGTGCCGGGGGACAGGGCAATCAGCCCCAGCATTTT
CSAGGQGNQPQHF
>15|TRBV4-1|.|TRBD1|TRBJ1-5
TGCGCCAGCAGCCAAGGACAGGGACCCGATCAGCCCCAGCATTTT
CASSQGQGPDQPQHF
>17|TRBV13|.|TRBD2|TRBJ2-5
TGTGCCAGCTCAGAGGCTAGCGGGAGGGCCAGACGAGAGACCCAGTACTTC
CASSEASGRARRETQYF
>14|TRBV6-1|.|TRBD2|TRBJ2-5
TGTGCCACACTACTAGCGGTGTACCAAGAGACCCAGTACTTC
CATLLAVYQETQYF
>15|TRBV24-1|.|TRBD1|TRBJ1-2
TGTGCCACCAGTGATGGGAGAGGGGGCCGGTATGGCTACACCTTC
CATSDGRGGRYGYTF
>15|TRBV5-1|.|.|TRBJ1-6
TGCGCCAGCAGCTTGGTGCCTGGGTATAATTCACCCCTCCACTTT
CASSLVPGYNSPLHF
>13|TRBV6-2/TRBV6-3|.|.|TRBJ1-5
TGTGCCAGCAGTTACTCGCTGGTTCAGCCCCAGCATTTT
CASSYSLVQPQHF
>12|TRBV29-1|.|TRBD1|TRBJ1-2
TGCAGCGTTGAGGGGGACAGGGCTGGCTACACCTTC
CSVEGDRAGYTF